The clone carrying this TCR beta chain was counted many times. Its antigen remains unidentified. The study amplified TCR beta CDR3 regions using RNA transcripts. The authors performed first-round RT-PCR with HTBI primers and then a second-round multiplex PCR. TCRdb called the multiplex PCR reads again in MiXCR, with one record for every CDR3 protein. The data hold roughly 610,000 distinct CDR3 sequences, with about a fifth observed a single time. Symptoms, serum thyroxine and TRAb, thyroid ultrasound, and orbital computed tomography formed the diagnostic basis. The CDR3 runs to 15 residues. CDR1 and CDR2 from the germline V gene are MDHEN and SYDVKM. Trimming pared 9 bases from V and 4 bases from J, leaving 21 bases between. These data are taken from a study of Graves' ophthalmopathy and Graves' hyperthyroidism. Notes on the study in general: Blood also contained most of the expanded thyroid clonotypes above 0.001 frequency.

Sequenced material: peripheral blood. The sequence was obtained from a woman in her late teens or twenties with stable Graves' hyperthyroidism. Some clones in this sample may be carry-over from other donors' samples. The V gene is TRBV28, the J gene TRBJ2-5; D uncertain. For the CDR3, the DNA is TGTGCCAGTACGAGTGGGCAGGTATCCCGAGAGACCCAGTACTTC. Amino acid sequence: CASTSGQVSRETQYF.